The 28 T cell receptor beta chains below come from one sample, sequenced in a study of T cell responses to AZD1222 COVID-19 vaccine. Sequencing used immunoSEQ multiplex PCR; TCRdb keeps in-frame clones, though not all of them. The data contain roughly 160,000 clones, 90% of them singletons. The specimen was peripheral blood, collected on day 0 of AZD1222 vaccination. The receptors were gathered from an adult in good health.

The chain combines TRBV7-2 with TRBJ1-6, with D perhaps matching TRBD1 (5 bases). V dropped 1 base and J dropped 9 bases, with 10 bases sitting between them. Germline CDR1 SGHTA, CDR2 FQGNSA. This CDR3 has 14 amino acids. The CDR3 region is CASSLDQGISPLHF. The DNA for the CDR3 is TGTGCCAGCAGCTTAGATCAGGGAATTTCACCCCTCCACTTT. Supplemented by reference TRBV7-2 and TRBJ1-6, the full variable domain reads GAGVSQSPSNKVTEKGKDVELRCDPISGHTALYWYRQSLGQGLEFLIYFQGNSAPDKSGLPSDRFSAERTGGSVSTLTIQRTQQEDSAVYLCASSLDQGISPLHFGNGTRLTVT.

The chain recombines TRBV9 with TRBJ2-1; no firm D call. Per germline, CDR1 SGDLS and CDR2 YYNGEE. The CDR3 is 13 amino acids. Trimming cost V 6 bases and J 6 bases, with 13 bases left between them. The CDR3 DNA sequence: TGTGCCAGCACCTCACCTAGAACCAATGAGCAGTTCTTC. This codes for CASTSPRTNEQFF.

V and J are TRBV30 and TRBJ2-6; D gene uncertain. Between the trimmed V and J ends, which lost 3 bases and 0 bases, there was a span of 3 bases. CDR3 size: 13 residues. The germline V gene encodes CDR1 GTSNPN and CDR2 SVGIG (reference sequence). The CDR3 nucleotides read TGTGCCTGGAGGCTCTCTGGGGCCAACGTCCTGACTTTC. This encodes CAWRLSGANVLTF.

The chain recombines TRBV7-2 with TRBJ1-2; 9 bases agree with TRBD1. Germline V gene sequence: CDR1 SGHTA, CDR2 FQGNSA. The CDR3 length is 14 residues. V gave up 2 bases and J gave up 4 bases; unmatched junction bases: 2. The CDR3 nucleotides read TGTGCCAGCAGCTTACTGGGACAGGGCTATGGCTACACCTTC. Its protein is CASSLLGQGYGYTF.

The chain is built from TRBV10-1 and TRBJ2-7; 10 nucleotides align to TRBD1. The CDR3 runs 13 residues. Unmatched junction bases numbered 3, after V lost 6 bases and J lost 4 bases. CDR1 and CDR2 from the germline V gene are WNHNN and SYGVQD (reference sequence). The DNA of the CDR3 is TGCGCCAGCAGGGCGGGACAGGGGTACGAGCAGTACTTC. Translated, it gives CASRAGQGYEQYF.

Written as DNA, the CDR3 is TGCGCCAGCAGCCAAGGCCCGGCGGACCCTAGCTCCTACAATGAGCAGTTCTTC. The encoded protein is CASSQGPADPSSYNEQFF. The gene calls are TRBV4-1 and TRBJ2-1, with D unclear. Germline lookup yields CDR1 MGHRA and CDR2 YSYEKL. The CDR3 has 18 residues. Trimming cost V 1 base and J 0 bases, with 16 bases left between them.

The chain is built from TRBV28 and TRBJ1-3; 7 nucleotides align to TRBD1. The CDR3 covers 14 residues. Germline CDR1 is MDHEN and CDR2 is SYDVKM. J gave up 2 bases and V 6 bases, and 4 bases lay outside the gene matches. This CDR3 is CASSPGQAGNTIYF. Here the CDR3 DNA reads TGTGCCAGCAGCCCAGGACAGGCTGGAAACACCATATATTTT.

The rearrangement joins TRBV4-1 to TRBJ2-4; a possible D gene is TRBD2 (6 bases). V lost 1 base and J 0 bases, leaving 16 bases between the germline ends. The CDR3 is 18 residues long. Germline V gives CDR1 MGHRA, CDR2 YSYEKL. As DNA, the CDR3 is TGCGCCAGCAGCCAAGGGCTGAGGCGGGGAATAGCCAAAAACATTCAGTACTTC. It encodes CASSQGLRRGIAKNIQYF.

This clone was picked up one time. This chain joins TRBV28 and TRBJ2-2; D gene uncertain. CDR3 length equals 14 residues. Trimming left V 5 bases short and J 0 bases short, with 7 bases between. Germline V gene lookup returns CDR1 MDHEN and CDR2 SYDVKM. CDR3 sequence reads: CASSLTTNTGELFF. The DNA for the CDR3 is TGTGCCAGCAGTCTAACTACGAACACCGGGGAGCTGTTTTTT.

The chain carries TRBV11-1 and TRBJ2-5; D unclear. V lost 1 base, J lost 5 bases, and 2 bases lay in between. CDR1 and CDR2 from the germline V gene are SGHAT and FQDESV (reference sequence). This CDR3 spans 11 amino acids. The CDR3, as DNA: TGTGCCAGCAGCTTAGGTGAGACCCAGTACTTC. Translating gives CASSLGETQYF.

This chain connects TRBV7-9 to TRBJ2-7; 9 positions agree with TRBD1. This CDR3 spans 15 amino acids. Germline V gene sequence: CDR1 SEHNR, CDR2 FQNEAQ (reference sequence). V lost 5 bases to trimming and J lost 6 bases; unmatched junction nucleotides: 11. The CDR3: CASSPGGGTGSEQYF. Written as DNA, the CDR3 is TGTGCCAGCAGCCCGGGGGGCGGGACAGGGTCCGAGCAGTACTTC.

The V and J genes are TRBV4-1 and TRBJ1-1; TRBD1 might be the D (5 bases). The germline V gene has CDR1 MGHRA and CDR2 YSYEKL. Trimming cost V 0 bases and J 5 bases, with 13 bases left between them. The CDR3 spans 15 residues. DNA of the CDR3: TGCGCCAGCAGCCAAGAATCGCGGGGGGAAACTGAAGCTTTCTTT. It translates to CASSQESRGETEAFF.

In this sample, this clone turned up once. The chain joins TRBV9 to TRBJ2-7, with D unclear. The CDR3 extends over 15 amino acids. The germline V gene encodes CDR1 SGDLS and CDR2 YYNGEE. Trimming stripped 0 bases from V and 0 bases from J, with 10 bases between. CDR3 amino acids: CASSVAQAYSYEQYF. CDR3 nucleotide sequence: TGTGCCAGCAGCGTAGCCCAGGCTTACTCCTACGAGCAGTACTTC. The variable domain in full, with the rest retrieved from reference TRBV9 and TRBJ2-7, is DSGVTQTPKHLITATGQRVTLRCSPRSGDLSVYWYQQSLDQGLQFLIQYYNGEERAKGNILERFSAQQFPDLHSELNLSSLELGDSALYFCASSVAQAYSYEQYFGPGTRLTVT.

The rearrangement links TRBV10-1 to TRBJ1-1; weak D call: TRBD1 (6 bases). Trimming left V 3 bases short and J 6 bases short, with 14 bases between. Per the germline V gene, CDR1 is WNHNN and CDR2 is SYGVQD (reference sequence). The CDR3 is 14 amino acids. CDR3 DNA sequence: TGCGCCAGCAGTGAAGGGGCAGGGGCCCCTGAAGCTTTCTTT. Residues: CASSEGAGAPEAFF.

The chain uses TRBV28 and TRBJ2-5; tentatively, D is TRBD2 (7 bases). Germline V gives CDR1 MDHEN, CDR2 SYDVKM. CDR3 length: 16 amino acids. V was clipped by 4 bases and J by 4 bases, with 19 bases between them. The CDR3 here is CASSSAQWGGRETQYF. CDR3 DNA: TGTGCCAGCAGTTCGGCTCAGTGGGGGGGCCGAGAGACCCAGTACTTC.

This sequence joins TRBV6-6 and TRBJ1-2, with D possibly matching TRBD1 (6 bases). The V end was cut by 2 bases, the J end by 2 bases, with 12 bases between. The length of the CDR3 is 15 residues. From germline, CDR1 is MNHNY and CDR2 SVGAGI (reference sequence). CDR3 sequence reads: CASSYGQGKNYGYTF. In DNA form, the CDR3 reads TGTGCCAGCAGTTACGGCCAGGGGAAAAACTATGGCTACACCTTC.

The gene calls are TRBV12-3 or TRBV12-4 and TRBJ1-4; D gene ambiguous. The CDR3 has 13 amino acids. The V end lost 6 bases, the J end lost 8 bases, and 13 bases lay between the germline ends. Here the CDR3 DNA reads TGTGCCAGCAGCCTGACTAGCTGGGAAAAACTGTTTTTT. Translating gives CASSLTSWEKLFF.

This clone was seen a few times. V gene TRBV7-3 combines with J gene TRBJ1-6; D uncertain. V lost 0 bases to trimming and J lost 15 bases, with 15 bases between them. Germline-derived CDR1 and CDR2 are SGHTA and FQGTGA. This CDR3 is built from 14 residues. The CDR3 DNA reads TGTGCCAGCAGCTTAACCCCGGATTCGAGACACCTCCACTTT. Translated, it gives CASSLTPDSRHLHF.

The chain combines TRBV18 with TRBJ2-6; unclear D gene. V was trimmed by 6 bases and J by 0 bases, leaving 15 bases between them. Germline V gene sequence: CDR1 KGHSH, CDR2 LQKENI. The CDR3 sequence is 17 residues long. The CDR3, as DNA: TGTGCCAGCTCGCGTGGGCAAATCCACTCTGGGGCCAACGTCCTGACTTTC. Its protein product is CASSRGQIHSGANVLTF.

The V and J genes are TRBV5-1 and TRBJ1-1, with 9 positions matching TRBD1. The CDR3 covers 15 residues. V was pared by 3 bases and J by 0 bases, with 3 bases of the junction left unmatched. The germline gives CDR1 SGHRS, CDR2 YFSETQ. CDR3 in DNA: TGCGCCAGCAGCTCCTGGACAGGGGTGAACACTGAAGCTTTCTTT. Its protein product is CASSSWTGVNTEAFF.

V gene TRBV28 combines with J gene TRBJ1-6; D may be TRBD1 (5 bases). V dropped 5 bases and J dropped 8 bases, with 16 bases sitting between them. Looked up from germline, CDR1 is MDHEN and CDR2 is SYDVKM. The CDR3 runs to 15 residues. CDR3 sequence: CASSPGGRDHSPLHF. CDR3 DNA sequence: TGTGCCAGCAGTCCCGGCGGCAGGGATCATTCACCCCTCCACTTT.

The rearrangement uses TRBV5-1 and TRBJ2-2; D may be TRBD1 (5 bases). Germline values: CDR1 SGHRS, CDR2 YFSETQ. V was clipped by 2 bases and J by 0 bases, with 11 bases between them. This CDR3 is built from 16 residues. CDR3 region: CASSLATGANTGELFF. The CDR3 DNA sequence: TGCGCCAGCAGCTTAGCAACAGGCGCGAACACCGGGGAGCTGTTTTTT.

This clone was observed a single time. The rearrangement joins TRBV7-3 to TRBJ2-1, with D perhaps matching TRBD2 (5 bases). Trimming left V 5 bases short and J 1 base short, with 12 bases between. The V gene's germline CDR1 is SGHTA and CDR2 FQGTGA. The CDR3 spans 15 residues. The CDR3, as DNA: TGTGCCAGCAGCCTTCAGAGGGTGTCCTACAATGAGCAGTTCTTC. Protein product: CASSLQRVSYNEQFF.

The chain recombines TRBV30 with TRBJ1-5, with D tentatively TRBD1 (6 bases). The germline gives CDR1 GTSNPN, CDR2 SVGIG (reference sequence). The V end lost 1 base, the J end lost 7 bases, and 11 bases lay between the germline ends. The length of the CDR3 is 13 residues. The CDR3 DNA is TGTGCCTGGAGTGCCCAGGGGATGCAGCCCCAGCATTTT. This codes for CAWSAQGMQPQHF.

V and J are TRBV5-1 and TRBJ1-2; a weak D match, TRBD1 (5 bases). Trimming cost V 4 bases and J 0 bases, with 13 bases left between them. CDR3 length: 15 amino acids. CDR1 is SGHRS, CDR2 YFSETQ, per germline. This chain's CDR3 is CASSLQGDPNYGYTF. The CDR3 DNA is TGCGCCAGCAGCCTGCAGGGCGACCCTAACTATGGCTACACCTTC.

This clone appeared once. The rearrangement joins TRBV6-6 to TRBJ1-1; D unclear. The ends were cut back, 7 bases at V and 5 bases at J, with 14 bases in the middle. The CDR3 loop spans 13 amino acids. Germline lookup yields CDR1 MNHNY and CDR2 SVGAGI (reference sequence). The CDR3 region has the DNA TGTGCCAGCATTCAGGCATCAGGAACTGAAGCTTTCTTT. Its protein is CASIQASGTEAFF.

The chain is built from TRBV5-8 and TRBJ2-3; D is undetermined. Germline lookup yields CDR1 SGHTS and CDR2 YDEGEE. Between the trimmed V and J ends, which lost 0 bases and 2 bases, there was a span of 13 bases. The CDR3 has 16 amino acids. This CDR3 is CASSLGATSATDTQYF. CDR3 nucleotide sequence: TGTGCCAGCAGCTTGGGGGCCACCTCTGCCACAGATACGCAGTATTTT. The variable domain in full, completed from reference TRBV5-8 and TRBJ2-3, reads EAGVTQSPTHLIKTRGQQATLRCSPISGHTSVYWYQQALGLGLQFLLWYDEGEERNRGNFPPRFSGRQFPNYSSELNVNALELEDSALYLCASSLGATSATDTQYFGPGTRLTVL.

The chain is built from TRBV7-6 and TRBJ2-7; possibly TRBD1 for D (5 bases). The CDR3 contains 13 residues. Per the germline V gene, CDR1 is SGHVS and CDR2 is FNYEAQ. V was pared by 3 bases and J by 3 bases, with 9 bases between. Written as DNA, the CDR3 is TGTGCCAGCAGCTTGGGGCTGCACTACGAGCAGTACTTC. Encoded protein: CASSLGLHYEQYF.